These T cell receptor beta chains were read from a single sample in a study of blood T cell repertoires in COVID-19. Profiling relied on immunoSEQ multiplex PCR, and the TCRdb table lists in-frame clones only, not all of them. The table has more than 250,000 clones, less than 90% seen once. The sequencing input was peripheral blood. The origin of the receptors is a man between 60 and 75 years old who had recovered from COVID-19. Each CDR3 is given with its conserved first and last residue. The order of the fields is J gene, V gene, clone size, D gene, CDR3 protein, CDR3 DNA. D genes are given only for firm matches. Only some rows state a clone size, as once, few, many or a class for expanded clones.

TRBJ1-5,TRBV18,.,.,CASSRDQGFDQPQHF,TGTGCCAGCTCACGCGACCAGGGGTTTGATCAGCCCCAGCATTTT
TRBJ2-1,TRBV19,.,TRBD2,CASSLRASGNKNEQFF,TGTGCCAGTAGTCTCCGGGCTAGCGGGAATAAAAATGAGCAGTTCTTC
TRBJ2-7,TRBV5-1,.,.,CASSLARGAAYEQYF,TGCGCCAGCAGCTTGGCTCGGGGGGCCGCCTACGAGCAGTACTTC
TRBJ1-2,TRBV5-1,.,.,CASSDIRVLGGYTF,TGCGCCAGCAGCGATATCAGGGTTCTGGGTGGCTACACCTTC
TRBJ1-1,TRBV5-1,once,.,CASSSIQRGRLNTEAFF,TGCGCCAGCAGCTCTATACAGCGGGGGCGTCTGAACACTGAAGCTTTCTTT
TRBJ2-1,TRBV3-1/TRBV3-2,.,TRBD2,CASRSNSGGYNEQFF,TGTGCCAGCAGGTCGAACTCGGGGGGATACAATGAGCAGTTCTTC
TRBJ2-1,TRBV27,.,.,CASSPGQGFGSEQFF,TGTGCCAGCAGCCCTGGGCAGGGATTTGGAAGTGAGCAGTTCTTC
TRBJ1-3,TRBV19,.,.,CARPPGQETNTIYF,TGTGCCAGACCACCGGGACAAGAGACAAACACCATATATTTT
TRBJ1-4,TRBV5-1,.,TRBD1,CASSLLGTANEKLFF,TGCGCCAGCAGCTTGTTAGGGACAGCTAATGAAAAACTGTTTTTT
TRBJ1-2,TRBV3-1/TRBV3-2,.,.,CASSQTPQGHYGYTF,TGTGCCAGCAGCCAGACGCCACAGGGCCACTATGGCTACACCTTC
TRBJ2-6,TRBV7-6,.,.,CASSLRGGRAGANVLTF,TGTGCCAGCAGCTTGAGGGGGGGACGCGCTGGGGCCAACGTCCTGACTTTC
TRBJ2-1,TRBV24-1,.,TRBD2,CATSDLRWREAVYNEQFF,TGTGCCACCAGTGATTTGCGCTGGCGGGAGGCGGTCTACAATGAGCAGTTCTTC
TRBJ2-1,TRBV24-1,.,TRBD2,CATSDPSGGTYNEQFF,TGTGCCACCAGTGATCCTAGCGGGGGGACTTACAATGAGCAGTTCTTC
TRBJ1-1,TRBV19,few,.,CATTGETTEAFF,TGTGCCACCACGGGGGAAACGACTGAAGCTTTCTTT
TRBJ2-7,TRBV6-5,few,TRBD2,CASSSPGTSGSYEQYF,TGTGCCAGCAGTTCGCCCGGGACTAGCGGGAGTTACGAGCAGTACTTC